This T cell receptor (beta chain) derives from a study of graft-versus-host responses after intestinal transplantation. Study conclusions and caveats: Patients who carried graft-donor T cell macrochimerism also had high graft-versus-host to host-versus-graft clonal ratios in their allografts.

Note on this clone: What it binds is not known.

Deletions cut 2 bases from V and 3 bases from J, with 7 bases between. The length of the CDR3 is 14 residues. The germline V gene encodes CDR1 MNHEY and CDR2 SVGAGI. Profiling relied on immunoSEQ multiplex PCR, and the TCRdb table lists in-frame clones only, not all of them. Among approximately 24,000 clones listed, roughly 90% were seen once. This specimen consisted of PBMCs, obtained about 41 days after intestinal transplant. The receptor comes from a human patient who received an intestinal transplant, so some T cells may come from the graft donor. The V and J genes are TRBV6-5 and TRBJ1-4, with a weak D call TRBD1 (6 bases). In DNA form, the CDR3 reads TGTGCCAGCAGTTACGCAGGGGCTAATGAAAAACTGTTTTTT. Protein product: CASSYAGANEKLFF.